A selection of T cell receptor beta chains follows, all from one sample in a study of sequential checkpoint blockade in melanoma. The protocol was immunoSEQ multiplex PCR, while the TCRdb copy is restricted to in-frame clones and leaves out a portion. The sample contains about 4,900 clones, approximately 30% of which appear only once. The specimen comprised tumor tissue (inferred from file names), sampled from a patient given nivolumab and ipilimumab in sequence. The receptors derive from a human donor with melanoma. CDR3s include the opening cysteine and the closing phenylalanine or tryptophan. A D gene is named only where the DNA matches it firmly. The size of a clone is reported for some rows only, either as once, few or many, or as a class for expanded clones.

v_gene	d_gene	abundance	j_gene	CDR3nt	CDR3aa
TRBV9	TRBD1	few	TRBJ1-2	TGTGCCAGCAGCGACCGACAGGGCGGATATCTCTTCACCTTC	CASSDRQGGYLFTF
TRBV9	-	few	TRBJ2-3	TGTGCCAGCAGCGCTGGGGCACAAACCAGCACAGATACGCAGTATTTT	CASSAGAQTSTDTQYF
TRBV9	TRBD1	medium-sized	TRBJ1-6	TGTGCCAGCAGCGTAGACGCAGGGGGCGGCTCACCCCTCCACTTT	CASSVDAGGGSPLHF
TRBV9	-	few	TRBJ1-1	TGTGCCAGCAGCGTAGGTTTTTCCGGATCGCCCGTCTTGGTTTTCTTT	CASSVGFSGSPVLVFF
TRBV9	TRBD1	-	TRBJ2-3	TGTGCCAGCAGCGGACAGGGGCCCCCAGATACGCAGTATTTT	CASSGQGPPDTQYF
TRBV15	TRBD1	few	TRBJ1-1	TGTGCCACCAGCAGAGGAGTTTTAGACAGGGGCCACACTGAAGCTTTCTTT	CATSRGVLDRGHTEAFF
TRBV11-3	TRBD1	few	TRBJ1-2	TGTGCCAGCAGCCATAGGACAGGGGGCAATTTCCGTGGCTACACCTTC	CASSHRTGGNFRGYTF
TRBV18	-	-	TRBJ1-3	TGTGCCAGCTCACCCCGGACCGTGGGGCCTGGAAACACCATATATTTT	CASSPRTVGPGNTIYF
TRBV19	TRBD1	few	TRBJ1-2	TGTGCCAGTAGGGAACAAGACAGGGCCGACTATGGCTACACCTTC	CASREQDRADYGYTF
TRBV23-1	-	large	TRBJ1-1	TGCGCCAGCAGCCACGACGTGAACACTGAAGCTTTCTTT	CASSHDVNTEAFF
TRBV7-6	TRBD2	-	TRBJ2-3	TGTGCCAGCAGCCTACGCGGGGGGGCGGGCACAGATACGCAGTATTTT	CASSLRGGAGTDTQYF
TRBV5-1	-	-	TRBJ1-1	TGCGCCAGCAGCTTAGAGAGGGGCGTGGCTGAAGCTTTCTTT	CASSLERGVAEAFF
TRBV5-1	-	-	TRBJ2-7	TGCGCCAGCAGCTCTACCCCCCAGGGATCCTACGAGCAGTACTTC	CASSSTPQGSYEQYF
TRBV18	TRBD1	-	TRBJ1-5	TGTGCCAGCTCACCACCGGGGGGACAGAACGGGCTTCAGCCCCAGCATTTT	CASSPPGGQNGLQPQHF
TRBV11-3	-	medium-sized	TRBJ2-5	TGTGCCAGCAGCCCCTTGGGTCTCCGGCAGGAGACCCAGTACTTC	CASSPLGLRQETQYF
TRBV7-7	TRBD2	few	TRBJ2-1	TGTGCCAGCAGCTTAGCGCTCTATGTTAGCGGGGCGGGCGATGAGCAGTTCTTC	CASSLALYVSGAGDEQFF
TRBV10-3	-	-	TRBJ2-3	TGTGCCATCAGTGAGTCTTCAGGAGCAGATACGCAGTATTTT	CAISESSGADTQYF
TRBV6-7	-	few	TRBJ1-5	TGTGCCAGCAGCCCTTTACACCCTAATCAGCCCCAGCATTTT	CASSPLHPNQPQHF
TRBV9	-	-	TRBJ2-7	TGTGCCAGCAGCGCGGGCCCTAGCTCCTACGAGCAGTACTTC	CASSAGPSSYEQYF
TRBV5-1	-	-	TRBJ1-2	TGCGCCAGCAGCTTGGAAGGCAGGGGCAACTATGGCTACACCTTC	CASSLEGRGNYGYTF
TRBV15	TRBD2	-	TRBJ2-3	TGTGCCACCAGCAGTAGTCTAGCGGGGGTGTTGGATACGCAGTATTTT	CATSSSLAGVLDTQYF
TRBV19	TRBD1	-	TRBJ2-7	TGTGCCAGTAAACGGGGACAGTCCTACGAGCAGTACTTC	CASKRGQSYEQYF
TRBV5-1	-	-	TRBJ2-7	TGCGCCAGCACCCCTGCAGGAGTCTACCTTAGCTCCTACGAGCAGTACTTC	CASTPAGVYLSSYEQYF
TRBV7-1	-	few	TRBJ1-1	TGTGCCAGCAGCTACAGGGATAACACTGAAGCTTTCTTT	CASSYRDNTEAFF